One and the same sample provided the 32 T cell receptor beta chains below, sequenced in a study of blood T cell repertoires in COVID-19. Sequenced by immunoSEQ multiplex PCR; TCRdb stores in-frame clones only, minus some. The top ten clones hold about 8% of a sample with fewer than 30,000 clones, roughly 91% of them seen once. The material sequenced was peripheral blood. These receptor sequences come from a man over 45 with active COVID-19.

This clone was observed once. J is TRBJ1-2 and V is TRBV5-1; TRBD1 agrees at 7 bases. V lost 0 bases to trimming and J lost 3 bases; unmatched junction nucleotides: 8. CDR3 length: 16 residues. Germline CDR1 and CDR2: SGHRS and YFSETQ. CDR3 nucleotide sequence: TGCGCCAGCAGCTTGGTAACTACAGGGGCGGACTATGGCTACACCTTC. Translation: CASSLVTTGADYGYTF.

This sequence joins TRBV7-9 and TRBJ2-5, with TRBD2 matching over 15 bases. Germline CDR1 is SEHNR and CDR2 is FQNEAQ (reference sequence). The CDR3 length is 17 residues. The trim removed 5 bases at V and 3 bases at J, leaving 7 bases unmatched. CDR3 nucleotide sequence: TGTGCCAGCAGCCCAGTCGGACTAGCGGGGGGGGAAGAGACCCAGTACTTC. It yields the protein CASSPVGLAGGEETQYF. The entire variable domain, with the rest obtained from reference TRBV7-9 and TRBJ2-5, is as follows: DTGVSQNPRHKITKRGQNVTFRCDPISEHNRLYWYRQTLGQGPEFLTYFQNEAQLEKSRLLSDRFSAERPKGSFSTLEIQRTEQGDSAMYLCASSPVGLAGGEETQYFGPGTRLLVL.

Only one count was recorded for this clone. V and J are TRBV20-1 and TRBJ1-1, with D unclear. The length of the CDR3 is 11 residues. Looked up from germline, CDR1 is DFQATT and CDR2 is SNEGSKA (reference sequence). V was trimmed by 3 bases and J by 4 bases, leaving 6 bases between them. The CDR3 DNA reads as TGCAGTGCTAGCCGGAGCACTGAAGCTTTCTTT. As protein: CSASRSTEAFF.

The chain recombines TRBV20-1 with TRBJ2-2, with 8 bases lining up with TRBD1. CDR3 length: 14 residues. Looked up from germline, CDR1 is DFQATT and CDR2 is SNEGSKA (reference sequence). V gave up 3 bases and J gave up 5 bases; unmatched junction bases: 5. CDR3 sequence (DNA): TGCAGTGCTAGTCAGGGGGCCCGGACCGGGGAGCTGTTTTTT. This translates into CSASQGARTGELFF.

V gene TRBV24-1 combines with J gene TRBJ2-5, with 9 bases that match TRBD1. The CDR3 is 15 amino acids. V shed 4 bases and J 3 bases; nucleotides not matched to a gene: 5. Per germline, CDR1 KGHDR and CDR2 SFDVKD. CDR3 sequence reads: CATSEPGTGKETQYF. The CDR3 DNA reads TGTGCCACCAGTGAACCCGGGACAGGGAAAGAGACCCAGTACTTC.

The DNA of the CDR3 is TGTGCCAGCAGCGGAACTGCGATGAACACTGAAGCTTTCTTT. Its translation is CASSGTAMNTEAFF. The rearrangement joins TRBV9 to TRBJ1-1; D not resolved. V was trimmed by 3 bases and J by 0 bases, leaving 9 bases between them. This CDR3 region has 14 residues. CDR1 and CDR2 (germline): SGDLS, YYNGEE. The variable domain in full, with the rest retrieved from reference TRBV9 and TRBJ1-1, is DSGVTQTPKHLITATGQRVTLRCSPRSGDLSVYWYQQSLDQGLQFLIQYYNGEERAKGNILERFSAQQFPDLHSELNLSSLELGDSALYFCASSGTAMNTEAFFGQGTRLTVV.

The chain joins TRBV7-8 to TRBJ2-5; 11 nucleotides line up with TRBD1. The CDR3 runs to 14 residues. Germline V gives CDR1 SGHVS, CDR2 FQNEAQ. Unmatched junction bases numbered 3, after V lost 5 bases and J lost 4 bases. The CDR3 DNA reads TGTGCCAGCAGCCCGGGACAGGGGGGAGAGACCCAGTACTTC. This sequence encodes CASSPGQGGETQYF.

The gene calls are TRBV14 and TRBJ2-7; D is perhaps TRBD2 (7 bases). Germline V CDR1 and CDR2: SGHDN, FVKESK. This CDR3 comprises 15 residues. Trimming removed 3 bases from V and 2 bases from J, with 14 bases in between. For the CDR3, the DNA is TGTGCCAGCAGCCAGCTAGGGGGGGTGACCTACGAGCAGTACTTC. Encoded protein: CASSQLGGVTYEQYF. The full variable domain, with the rest looked up from reference TRBV14 and TRBJ2-7, is EAGVTQFPSHSVIEKGQTVTLRCDPISGHDNLYWYRRVMGKEIKFLLHFVKESKQDESGMPNNRFLAERTGGTYSTLKVQPAELEDSGVYFCASSQLGGVTYEQYFGPGTRLTVT.

This chain's CDR3 is CASSRDRLNEQFF. CDR3 coding DNA: TGCGCCAGCAGCCGCGACAGACTCAATGAGCAGTTCTTC. The chain couples TRBV10-2 to TRBJ2-1; possibly TRBD1 for D (5 bases). CDR1 WSHSY and CDR2 SAAADI come from the germline V gene. The CDR3 length is 13 residues. Trimming cost V 6 bases and J 6 bases, with 12 bases left between them.

The V gene is TRBV28, the J gene TRBJ2-5; no reliable D call. Germline CDR1 MDHEN, CDR2 SYDVKM. CDR3 length equals 16 residues. Trimming removed 2 bases at V and 2 bases at J, with 15 bases between. CDR3 amino acids: CASSLGFGQSQETQYF. CDR3 bases: TGTGCCAGCAGTTTAGGTTTTGGGCAGTCACAAGAGACCCAGTACTTC.

V and J are TRBV11-3 and TRBJ2-1, with a weak D call TRBD2 (6 bases). V lost 4 bases and J lost 10, with 11 bases in between. Germline assignment: CDR1 SGHNT and CDR2 YENEEA. This CDR3 has 12 residues. DNA for the CDR3: TGTGCCAGCAGCTCCGTCCTAGCGGAGCAGTTCTTC. Translation: CASSSVLAEQFF.

The rearrangement uses TRBV18 and TRBJ1-2; the match to TRBD1 covers 7 bases. CDR1 is KGHSH and CDR2 is LQKENI in the germline V gene. The CDR3 is made up of 17 amino acids. The junction had 10 bases not matched to a gene; V was cut back by 3 bases and J by 0 bases. The CDR3 region has the DNA TGTGCCAGCTCACCTTATACCCGGGACAGCGCTAACTATGGCTACACCTTC. Protein: CASSPYTRDSANYGYTF.

The J gene is TRBJ2-3, the V gene TRBV27, with 9 nucleotides matching TRBD1. Germline V gene lookup returns CDR1 MNHEY and CDR2 SMNVEV (reference sequence). V was clipped by 6 bases and J by 5 bases; unmatched bases: 12. The CDR3 sequence is 16 residues long. The CDR3 reads CASSYVGQGLRDTQYF. The CDR3 coding sequence is TGTGCCAGCAGCTACGTTGGACAGGGGCTGAGAGATACGCAGTATTTT.

The CDR3 loop is CASTLSSRGPTDTQYF. In DNA, the CDR3 is TGTGCCAGCACCTTAAGTTCCAGGGGGCCCACAGATACGCAGTATTTT. This sequence joins TRBV27 and TRBJ2-3; 8 bases map to TRBD1. The CDR3 loop spans 16 amino acids. Germline CDR1 MNHEY, CDR2 SMNVEV (reference sequence). Germline trimming cut 7 bases from V and 2 bases from J; bases unmatched to any gene: 11.

This chain links TRBV29-1 with TRBJ1-6; 9 bases match TRBD1. The V gene end was trimmed by 6 bases and the J gene end by 7 bases; junction bases not matched to a gene: 4. Germline V gene data show CDR1 as SQVTM and CDR2 as ANQGSEA. The CDR3 sequence is 13 residues long. CDR3 region: CSVTTGGNSPLHF. CDR3 nucleotide sequence: TGCAGCGTAACGACAGGGGGAAATTCACCCCTCCACTTT. Combining the CDR3 with reference TRBV29-1 and TRBJ1-6 gives the whole variable domain SAVISQKPSRDICQRGTSLTIQCQVDSQVTMMFWYRQQPGQSLTLIATANQGSEATYESGFVIDKFPISRPNLTFSTLTVSNMSPEDSSIYLCSVTTGGNSPLHFGNGTRLTVT.

The chain recombines TRBV11-2 with TRBJ2-1, with D possibly being TRBD2 (6 bases). V was shortened by 1 base and J by 5 bases, with 15 bases between the two germline ends. The germline gives CDR1 SGHAT, CDR2 FQNNGV. The CDR3 has 16 residues. CDR3 nucleotides: TGTGCCAGCAGCTTAGCCGGCGGGAACCCCCACAATGAGCAGTTCTTC. Translation: CASSLAGGNPHNEQFF.

The J gene is TRBJ1-4, the V gene TRBV4-3; D call uncertain. This CDR3 has 15 amino acids. V was trimmed by 4 bases and J by 4 bases, leaving 13 bases between them. Germline CDR1 LGHNA, CDR2 YSLEER. CDR3 residues: CASSPSGRFNEKLFF. Written as DNA, the CDR3 is TGCGCCAGCAGCCCGTCGGGGAGATTTAATGAAAAACTGTTTTTT.

The chain has TRBV5-6 and TRBJ2-3; 9 nucleotides align to TRBD1. The CDR3 is 17 residues long. V was clipped by 4 bases and J by 2 bases; unmatched bases: 11. Germline values: CDR1 SGHDT, CDR2 YYEEEE. DNA for the CDR3: TGTGCCAGCAGCCCACTGATCGGGACAGGGAACACAGATACGCAGTATTTT. Translated: CASSPLIGTGNTDTQYF.

This chain links TRBV30 with TRBJ2-5, with D maybe TRBD1 (5 bases). V lost 3 bases and J lost 2, with 16 bases in between. In germline, CDR1 is GTSNPN, CDR2 SVGIG (reference sequence). This CDR3 is 15 amino acids long. Here the CDR3 reads CAWRGWTRQQETQYF. The CDR3 bases are TGTGCCTGGAGAGGGTGGACGCGACAGCAAGAGACCCAGTACTTC.

The chain has TRBV6-5 and TRBJ1-2; tentative D call: TRBD1 (6 bases). The CDR3 has 15 residues. Germline V gene data show CDR1 as MNHEY and CDR2 as SVGAGI. V was clipped by 6 bases and J by 3 bases, with 17 bases between them. CDR3 amino acids: CASSWTVLRYYGYTF. Here the CDR3 DNA reads TGTGCCAGCAGCTGGACAGTTCTCCGATACTATGGCTACACCTTC.

This chain connects TRBV5-1 to TRBJ2-3; the D is unclear. Germline CDR1 is SGHRS and CDR2 is YFSETQ. V was shortened by 1 base and J by 6 bases, with 15 bases between the two germline ends. This CDR3 region has 15 residues. As DNA, the CDR3 is TGCGCCAGCAGCTTGTTCAAAAACCCGGAGGATACGCAGTATTTT. Protein: CASSLFKNPEDTQYF.

V and J are TRBV7-9 and TRBJ2-7; weak D call: TRBD2 (5 bases). The CDR3 has 14 amino acids. Trimming removed 5 bases from V and 0 bases from J, with 11 bases in between. In germline, CDR1 is SEHNR, CDR2 FQNEAQ (reference sequence). The CDR3 spells CASSPRGGSYEQYV. The CDR3 nucleotides read TGTGCCAGCAGCCCTCGGGGTGGCTCCTACGAGCAGTACGTC.

The chain recombines TRBV11-2 with TRBJ2-7, with D uncertain. Trimming left V 5 bases short and J 3 bases short, with 5 bases between. Looked up from germline, CDR1 is SGHAT and CDR2 is FQNNGV. The CDR3 has 11 amino acids. In DNA, the CDR3 is TGTGCCAGCAGCCCAGGCTACGAGCAGTACTTC. Protein product: CASSPGYEQYF. Combining the CDR3 with reference TRBV11-2 and TRBJ2-7 gives the whole variable domain EAGVAQSPRYKIIEKRQSVAFWCNPISGHATLYWYQQILGQGPKLLIQFQNNGVVDDSQLPKDRFSAERLKGVDSTLKIQPAKLEDSAVYLCASSPGYEQYFGPGTRLTVT.

This chain's CDR3 is CASSPRQGALEQYV. CDR3 DNA: TGTGCCAGCAGCCCCAGACAGGGGGCTCTCGAGCAGTACGTC. The chain has TRBV7-2 and TRBJ2-7; 10 bases map to TRBD1. Germline V gives CDR1 SGHTA, CDR2 FQGNSA. V dropped 5 bases and J dropped 6; count of bases not matched to a gene: 7. The CDR3 sequence is 14 residues long.

This CDR3 is CATMGQGSNGYTF. The CDR3 nucleotides read TGCGCCACCATGGGACAGGGATCGAACGGCTACACCTTC. V and J are TRBV10-2 and TRBJ1-2; 9 bases match TRBD1. This CDR3 is 13 amino acids long. V was clipped by 10 bases and J by 8 bases; unmatched bases: 11. Germline loops: CDR1 WSHSY, CDR2 SAAADI.

The gene calls are TRBV3-1 (or the pseudogene TRBV3-2) and TRBJ2-3; maybe TRBD1 (7 bases). V was pared by 4 bases and J by 0 bases, with 11 bases between. CDR1 is LGHDT and CDR2 is YNNKEL in the germline V gene (reference sequence). The CDR3 spans 15 residues. CDR3 sequence: CASSPEGASTDTQYF. CDR3 nucleotide sequence: TGTGCCAGCAGCCCGGAGGGGGCTAGCACAGATACGCAGTATTTT.

The V call is TRBV27, the J call TRBJ2-1; possibly TRBD2 for D (6 bases). The CDR3 runs to 17 residues. Germline CDR1 reads MNHEY; CDR2 reads SMNVEV (reference sequence). The V gene lost 5 bases and the J gene lost 1 base, with 18 bases spanning the gap. In DNA form, the CDR3 reads TGTGCCAGCAGTCCAAGCTTCCTAGGGAGGTCCTACAATGAGCAGTTCTTC. Translating gives CASSPSFLGRSYNEQFF.

CDR3 nucleotide sequence: TGCAGCGTTGAAGTCTCCCTAGCGGGAGATACGCAGTATTTT. This sequence encodes CSVEVSLAGDTQYF. The gene calls are TRBV29-1 and TRBJ2-3; 8 bases line up with TRBD2. The CDR3 consists of 14 residues. Germline V CDR1 and CDR2: SQVTM, ANQGSEA. J lost 5 bases, V lost 1 base, and 5 bases had no gene match.

This rearrangement joins TRBV6-5 to TRBJ1-2; D possibly corresponds to TRBD1 (6 bases). With 5 bases removed from V and 8 bases from J, the gap between germline ends came to 18 bases. Germline values: CDR1 MNHEY, CDR2 SVGAGI. There are 14 residues in the CDR3. The CDR3 sequence is CASSKVLQGSGYTF. CDR3 DNA sequence: TGTGCCAGCAGTAAGGTCTTACAGGGTAGCGGCTACACCTTC.

The chain carries TRBV27 and TRBJ2-1, with 9 nucleotides matching TRBD1. The CDR3 runs 15 residues. V lost 5 bases, J lost 3 bases, and 5 bases stayed unmatched. Germline CDR1 is MNHEY and CDR2 is SMNVEV (reference sequence). The CDR3 nucleotides read TGTGCCAGCAGTAGACCGGGACAGGGCTACAATGAGCAGTTCTTC. It is translated as CASSRPGQGYNEQFF.

The V and J genes are TRBV4-1 and TRBJ1-2; tentatively, D is TRBD1 (6 bases). In germline, CDR1 is MGHRA, CDR2 YSYEKL. This CDR3 spans 16 amino acids. Trimming removed 1 base from V and 4 bases from J, with 16 bases in between. Here the CDR3 DNA reads TGCGCCAGCAGCCAAGTCCCAGGACAGTCTGGCTATGGCTACACCTTC. Translated: CASSQVPGQSGYGYTF.

The chain recombines TRBV6-1 with TRBJ1-5; D is unresolved. Trimming shortened V by 3 bases and J by 3 bases, and 6 bases separated the two germline ends. CDR1 is MNHNS, CDR2 SASEGT, per germline. The CDR3 contains 13 residues. The DNA of the CDR3 is TGTGCCAGCAGTGAGAGCACCAATCAGCCCCAGCATTTT. It is translated as CASSESTNQPQHF.